This T cell receptor beta chain was sequenced during a study of blood T cell repertoires in COVID-19. Study overall: Spain, Italy and the United States supplied samples that represented acute and convalescent COVID-19. T cells, B-cell-depleted T cells, or PBMCs provided the cDNA or gDNA that served as material.

Germline V gene lookup returns CDR1 MNHEY and CDR2 SVGAGI. The ends were cut back, 2 bases at V and 7 bases at J, with 11 bases in the middle. This CDR3 is 13 amino acids long. Original data processing: Nucleated cell counts were estimated from reference gene primer amplification. Measured with immunoSEQ multiplex PCR; TCRdb has only the in-frame clones, and not every one. V and J calls plus clone size are reproduced from that table; the DNA served to infer D and trimming. The table records 130,000 or so clones, 75% to 90% of them present only once. The rearrangement joins TRBV6-5 to TRBJ1-2; D might be TRBD1 (6 bases). The origin of this receptor is a man in his 60s with active or convalescent COVID-19. Input material: peripheral blood. CDR3 protein: CASSYPGQSGYTF. For the CDR3, the DNA is TGTGCCAGCAGTTACCCGGGACAATCTGGCTACACCTTC.